This TCR beta chain emerged from a study of Graves' ophthalmopathy and Graves' hyperthyroidism. RNA transcripts were the source from which TCR beta CDR3 regions were amplified. A first-round RT-PCR used HTBI primers, followed by a second-round multiplex PCR. A single record per CDR3 protein comes from TCRdb applying MiXCR to the multiplex PCR reads. The sample holds over a million distinct CDR3 sequences; less than 45% are singletons and the top ten take around 10%. Findings of the study overall: Ophthalmopathy versus stable hyperthyroidism: 13-signature model gave around 85% sensitivity, roughly 81% specificity.

Trimming took off 5 bases at V and 1 base at J, with 9 bases between the two ends. Germline lookup yields CDR1 MNHEY and CDR2 SVGAGI. The CDR3 runs to 15 residues. Enrolled hyperthyroidism patients had a new diagnosis, a duration under 2 months, and an age of 18 to 65. The diagnosis was founded upon clinical symptoms, serum thyroxine, TRAb, thyroid ultrasound and orbital computed tomography. In its sample, this clonotype was seen many times. Its specificity is unknown. This chain connects TRBV6-5 to TRBJ1-6; a weak D match, TRBD1 (5 bases). Input material: peripheral blood or thyroid tissue (not recorded which). The clonotype was recovered from an adult man with Graves' hyperthyroidism. CDR3 sequence reads: CASSGAGSYNSPLHF. The CDR3 DNA reads as TGTGCCAGCAGTGGGGCAGGGTCCTATAATTCACCCCTCCACTTT.